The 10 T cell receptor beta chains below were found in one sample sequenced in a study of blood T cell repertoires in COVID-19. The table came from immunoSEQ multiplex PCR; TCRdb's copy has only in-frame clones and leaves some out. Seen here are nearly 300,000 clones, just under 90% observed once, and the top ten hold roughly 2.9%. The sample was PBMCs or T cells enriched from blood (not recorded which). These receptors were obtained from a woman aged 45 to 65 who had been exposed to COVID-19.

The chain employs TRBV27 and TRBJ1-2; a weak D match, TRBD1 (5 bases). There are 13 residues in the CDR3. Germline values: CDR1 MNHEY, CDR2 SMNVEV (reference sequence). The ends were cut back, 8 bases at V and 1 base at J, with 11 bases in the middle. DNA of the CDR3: TGTGCCAGCGGGGAGGGGAATAACTATGGCTACACCTTC. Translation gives CASGEGNNYGYTF.

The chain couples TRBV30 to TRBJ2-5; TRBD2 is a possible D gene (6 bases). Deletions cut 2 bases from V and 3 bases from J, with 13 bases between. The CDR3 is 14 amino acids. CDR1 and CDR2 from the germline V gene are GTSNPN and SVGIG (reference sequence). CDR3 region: CAWSLAVLKETQYF. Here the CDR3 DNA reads TGTGCCTGGAGTTTAGCGGTGCTGAAAGAGACCCAGTACTTC.

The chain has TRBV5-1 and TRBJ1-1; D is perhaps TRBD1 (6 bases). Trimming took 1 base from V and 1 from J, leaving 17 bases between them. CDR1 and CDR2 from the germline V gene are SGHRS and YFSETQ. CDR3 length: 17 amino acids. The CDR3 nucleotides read TGCGCCAGCAGCTTGCCCCGGCCGACAGGAGCGAACACTGAAGCTTTCTTT. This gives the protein CASSLPRPTGANTEAFF.

This chain's CDR3 is CASSLLSGKSDTQYF. The CDR3 bases are TGTGCCAGCAGTTTATTGTCGGGGAAATCAGATACGCAGTATTTT. This chain connects TRBV27 to TRBJ2-3, with D possibly TRBD2 on 5 matching bases. Germline V gene data show CDR1 as MNHEY and CDR2 as SMNVEV (reference sequence). The germline V and J ends were trimmed by 1 base and 4 bases, with 12 bases remaining between them. This CDR3 is 15 amino acids long.

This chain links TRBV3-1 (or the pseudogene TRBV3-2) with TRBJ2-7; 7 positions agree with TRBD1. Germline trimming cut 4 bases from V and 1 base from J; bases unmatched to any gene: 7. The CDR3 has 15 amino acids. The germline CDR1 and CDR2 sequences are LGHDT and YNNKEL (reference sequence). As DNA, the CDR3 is TGTGCCAGCAGCCCCGGGACAGACAATTCCTACGAGCAGTACTTC. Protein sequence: CASSPGTDNSYEQYF.

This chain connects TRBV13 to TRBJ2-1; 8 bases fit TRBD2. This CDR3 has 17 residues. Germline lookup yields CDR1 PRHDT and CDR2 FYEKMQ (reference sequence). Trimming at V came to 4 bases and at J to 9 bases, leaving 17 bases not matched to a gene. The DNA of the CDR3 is TGTGCCAGCAGCTCCAGCAACCTCCCGGGACTAGAATTTGAGCAGTTCTTC. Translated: CASSSSNLPGLEFEQFF.

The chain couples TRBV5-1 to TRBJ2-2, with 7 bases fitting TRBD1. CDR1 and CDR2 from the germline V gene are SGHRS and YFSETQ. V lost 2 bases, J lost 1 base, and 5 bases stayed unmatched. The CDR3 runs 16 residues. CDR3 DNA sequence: TGCGCCAGCAGCTTAACCGGGACAGAGAACACCGGGGAGCTGTTTTTT. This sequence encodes CASSLTGTENTGELFF.

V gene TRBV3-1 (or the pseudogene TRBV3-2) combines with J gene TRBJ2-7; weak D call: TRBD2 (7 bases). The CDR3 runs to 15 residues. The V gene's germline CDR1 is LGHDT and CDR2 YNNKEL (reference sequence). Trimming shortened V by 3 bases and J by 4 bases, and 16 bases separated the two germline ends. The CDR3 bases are TGTGCCAGCAGCCAGGGGGGGCTATTTGTATACGAGCAGTACTTC. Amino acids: CASSQGGLFVYEQYF.

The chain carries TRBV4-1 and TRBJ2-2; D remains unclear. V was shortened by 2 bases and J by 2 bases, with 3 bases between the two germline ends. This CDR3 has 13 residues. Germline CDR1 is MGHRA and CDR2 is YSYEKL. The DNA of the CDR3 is TGCGCCAGCAGCCAATTAAACACCGGGGAGCTGTTTTTT. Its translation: CASSQLNTGELFF.

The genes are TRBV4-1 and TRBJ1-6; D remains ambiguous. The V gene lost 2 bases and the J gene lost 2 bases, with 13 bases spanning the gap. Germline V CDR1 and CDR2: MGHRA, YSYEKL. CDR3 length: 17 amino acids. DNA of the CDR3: TGCGCCAGCAGCCAAATTGGTGAGGGAACCTATAATTCACCCCTCCACTTT. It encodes CASSQIGEGTYNSPLHF.